The present T cell receptor beta chain was sequenced within a study of T-cell reconstitution after alpha-beta-depleted transplantation in children. Notes on the study in general: T-cell counts and diversity at one year post-transplant came mainly from newly produced T cells. Certain patients had high TCRbeta diversity at day 60, and it came from recipient T cells and thymic progenitors that survived.

About this clonotype itself: Its target is not known.

The CDR3 runs 15 residues. Per the germline V gene, CDR1 is DFQATT and CDR2 is SNEGSKA (reference sequence). V gave up 3 bases and J gave up 4 bases; unmatched junction bases: 7. This sample's TCRbeta library carried unique molecular identifier barcodes. TCRdb re-called the PCR reads through MiXCR, storing one row per CDR3 protein. Of some 150,000 distinct CDR3 sequences listed, more than 8% are singletons. This TCR came from a female patient aged 2-9 years who had a stem cell transplant for congenital amegakaryocytic thrombocytopenia, so the T cells may come from the graft donor. The sequenced sample was PBMCs, mostly from graft donor cells, obtained 180 days after TCRalphabeta/CD19-depleted stem cell transplant. The chain is built from TRBV20-1 and TRBJ2-1; 9 nucleotides agree with TRBD2. Here the CDR3 reads CSARHLAGLYNEQFF. The CDR3, as DNA: TGCAGTGCTAGGCATCTAGCGGGGCTATACAATGAGCAGTTCTTC.